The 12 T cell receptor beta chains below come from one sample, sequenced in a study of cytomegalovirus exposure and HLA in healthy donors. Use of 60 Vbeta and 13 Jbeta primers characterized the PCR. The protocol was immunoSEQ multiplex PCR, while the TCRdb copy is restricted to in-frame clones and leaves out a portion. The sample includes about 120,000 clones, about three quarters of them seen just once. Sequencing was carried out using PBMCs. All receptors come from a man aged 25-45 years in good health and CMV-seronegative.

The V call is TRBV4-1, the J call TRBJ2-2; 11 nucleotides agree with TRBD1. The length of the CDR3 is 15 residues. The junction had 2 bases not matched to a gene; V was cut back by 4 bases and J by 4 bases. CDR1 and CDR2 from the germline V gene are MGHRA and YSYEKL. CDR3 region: CASSPGTGGTGELFF. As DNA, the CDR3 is TGCGCCAGCAGCCCAGGGACAGGGGGCACCGGGGAGCTGTTTTTT.

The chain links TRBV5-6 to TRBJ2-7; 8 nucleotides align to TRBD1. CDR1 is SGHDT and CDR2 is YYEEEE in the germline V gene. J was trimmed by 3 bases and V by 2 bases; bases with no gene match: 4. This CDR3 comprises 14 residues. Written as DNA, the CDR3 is TGTGCCAGCAGCTTACAGGGGGTTCTCTACGAGCAGTACTTC. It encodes CASSLQGVLYEQYF.

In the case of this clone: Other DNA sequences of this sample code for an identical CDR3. For the CDR3, the DNA is TGTGCCAGCAGCTTGAGGGGGAATCAGCCCCAGCATTTT. Its protein product is CASSLRGNQPQHF. This chain joins TRBV7-2 and TRBJ1-5, with D possibly TRBD1 on 6 matching bases. Trimming took 3 bases from V and 4 from J, leaving 7 bases between them. Germline CDR1 is SGHTA and CDR2 is FQGNSA. This CDR3 is built from 13 residues. Full variable domain (outside the CDR3, taken from reference TRBV7-2 and TRBJ1-5): GAGVSQSPSNKVTEKGKDVELRCDPISGHTALYWYRQSLGQGLEFLIYFQGNSAPDKSGLPSDRFSAERTGGSVSTLTIQRTQQEDSAVYLCASSLRGNQPQHFGDGTRLSIL.

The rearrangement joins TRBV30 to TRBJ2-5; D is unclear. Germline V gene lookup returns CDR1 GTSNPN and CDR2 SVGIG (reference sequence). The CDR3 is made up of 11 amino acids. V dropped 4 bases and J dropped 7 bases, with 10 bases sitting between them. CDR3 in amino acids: CAWTTPGTQYF. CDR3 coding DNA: TGTGCCTGGACTACGCCTGGGACCCAGTACTTC.

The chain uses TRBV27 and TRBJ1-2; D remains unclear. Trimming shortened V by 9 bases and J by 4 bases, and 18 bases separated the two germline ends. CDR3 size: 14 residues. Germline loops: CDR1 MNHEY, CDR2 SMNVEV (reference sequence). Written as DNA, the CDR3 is TGTGCCAGTAAACCCCCGGGGATCCCCTATGGCTACACCTTC. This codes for CASKPPGIPYGYTF.

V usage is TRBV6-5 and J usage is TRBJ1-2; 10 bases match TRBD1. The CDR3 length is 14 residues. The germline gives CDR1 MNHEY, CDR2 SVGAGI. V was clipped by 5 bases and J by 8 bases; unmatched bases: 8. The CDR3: CASSTWDRGDGYTF. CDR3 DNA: TGTGCCAGCAGTACCTGGGACAGGGGCGACGGCTACACCTTC.

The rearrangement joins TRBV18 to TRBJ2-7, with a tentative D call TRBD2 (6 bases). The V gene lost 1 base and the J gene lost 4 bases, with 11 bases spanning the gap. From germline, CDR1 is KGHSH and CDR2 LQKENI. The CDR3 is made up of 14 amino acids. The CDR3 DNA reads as TGTGCCAGCTCACCACAGGGTGGGAGGTACGAGCAGTACTTC. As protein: CASSPQGGRYEQYF.

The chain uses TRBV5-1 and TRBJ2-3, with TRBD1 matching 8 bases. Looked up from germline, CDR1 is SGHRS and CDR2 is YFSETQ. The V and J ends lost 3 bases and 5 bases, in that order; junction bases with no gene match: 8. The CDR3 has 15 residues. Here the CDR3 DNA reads TGCGCCAGCAGCTGGGACAGGTTTTCAGTAGATACGCAGTATTTT. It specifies CASSWDRFSVDTQYF.

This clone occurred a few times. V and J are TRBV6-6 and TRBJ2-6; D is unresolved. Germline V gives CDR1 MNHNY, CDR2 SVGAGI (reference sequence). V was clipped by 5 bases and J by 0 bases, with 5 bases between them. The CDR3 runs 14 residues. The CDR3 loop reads CASSDNSGANVLTF. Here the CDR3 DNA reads TGTGCCAGCAGTGACAACTCTGGGGCCAACGTCCTGACTTTC.

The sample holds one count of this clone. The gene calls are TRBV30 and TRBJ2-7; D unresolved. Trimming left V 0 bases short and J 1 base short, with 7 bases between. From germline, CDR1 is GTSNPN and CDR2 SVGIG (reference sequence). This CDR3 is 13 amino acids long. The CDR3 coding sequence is TGTGCCTGGAGTGTACTTGATTCCTACGAGCAGTACTTC. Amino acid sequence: CAWSVLDSYEQYF.

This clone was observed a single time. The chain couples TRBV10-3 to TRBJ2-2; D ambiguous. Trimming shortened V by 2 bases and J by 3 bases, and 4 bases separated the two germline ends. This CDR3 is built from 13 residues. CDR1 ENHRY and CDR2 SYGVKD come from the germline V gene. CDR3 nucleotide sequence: TGTGCCATCAGTGAGGGCTACACCGGGGAGCTGTTTTTT. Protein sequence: CAISEGYTGELFF.

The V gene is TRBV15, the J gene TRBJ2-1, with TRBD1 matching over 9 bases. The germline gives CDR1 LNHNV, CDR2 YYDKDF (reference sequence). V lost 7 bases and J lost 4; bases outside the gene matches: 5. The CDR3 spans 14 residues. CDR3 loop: CATKPGQGYNEQFF. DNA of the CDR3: TGTGCCACCAAACCGGGACAGGGATACAATGAGCAGTTCTTC.